Below are 6 T cell receptor beta chains sequenced from a single sample in a study of blood T cell repertoires in COVID-19 (dated by TCRdb to the early 2020s). Libraries were constructed by the immunoSEQ multiplex PCR assay. Entries here come from immuneACCESS through TCRdb and include only in-frame sequences with V and J called. Some clones fail to appear in such tables; in the studies checked, an unresolved V gene covers under half of the shortfall, and the cause of the remainder is unknown. The sample data list over 150,000 clones, and 65% to 90% of these were observed just once. In total, the top ten clones hold 10% to 15% of the sample. Sequencing was performed on PBMCs or T cells enriched from blood (not recorded which). Every receptor here comes from a man between 35 and 55 years old who had recovered from COVID-19.

The rearrangement links TRBV7-2 to TRBJ2-2, with 7 positions matching TRBD1. The CDR3 spans 16 residues. Unmatched junction bases numbered 12, after V lost 8 bases and J lost 3 bases. Per germline, CDR1 SGHTA and CDR2 FQGNSA. The CDR3 reads CASSARQGSHTGELFF. CDR3 nucleotide sequence: TGTGCCAGCTCCGCTCGACAGGGAAGTCACACCGGGGAGCTGTTTTTT.

The chain has TRBV24-1 and TRBJ1-2; D uncertain. Trimming cost V 4 bases and J 3 bases, with 14 bases left between them. CDR1 KGHDR and CDR2 SFDVKD come from the germline V gene. The CDR3 runs to 15 residues. The CDR3 DNA is TGTGCCACCAGTGACGACCGAGGATGGGACTATGGCTACACCTTC. Its protein product is CATSDDRGWDYGYTF.

This chain uses TRBV5-1 with TRBJ2-7, with 7 bases that match TRBD2. With V trimmed by 1 base and J by 0 bases, 13 bases remained unmatched. Germline V CDR1 and CDR2: SGHRS, YFSETQ. This CDR3 comprises 18 residues. The CDR3 region is CASSLNIGAGVSSYEQYF. In nucleotides, the CDR3 is TGCGCCAGCAGCTTGAATATCGGGGCGGGAGTGAGCTCCTACGAGCAGTACTTC.

This clone turned up a few times. This chain connects TRBV7-9 to TRBJ1-6, with D unresolved. This CDR3 spans 12 amino acids. The V gene's germline CDR1 is SEHNR and CDR2 FQNEAQ (reference sequence). V lost 1 base and J lost 9, with 4 bases in between. The CDR3: CASSLVSSPLHF. The CDR3 region has the DNA TGTGCCAGCAGCTTAGTATCTTCACCCCTCCACTTT.

This clone appeared once. The chain uses TRBV28 and TRBJ2-1, with a tentative D call TRBD2 (6 bases). The germline gives CDR1 MDHEN, CDR2 SYDVKM. With 2 bases removed from V and 6 bases from J, the gap between germline ends came to 8 bases. The CDR3 has 13 amino acids. The DNA for the CDR3 is TGTGCCAGCAGTTTAGGGGGGTTCAATGAGCAGTTCTTC. Translation: CASSLGGFNEQFF. The full variable domain, completed using reference TRBV28 and TRBJ2-1, is DVKVTQSSRYLVKRTGEKVFLECVQDMDHENMFWYRQDPGLGLRLIYFSYDVKMKEKGDIPEGYSVSREKKERFSLILESASTNQTSMYLCASSLGGFNEQFFGPGTRLTVL.

This clone appeared a single time. V is TRBV5-6 and J is TRBJ1-1; 8 bases line up with TRBD1. The germline V gene has CDR1 SGHDT and CDR2 YYEEEE. J gave up 5 bases and V 1 base, and 4 bases lay outside the gene matches. The CDR3 length is 14 residues. The CDR3 is CASSLTGGRTEAFF. The CDR3 DNA reads as TGTGCCAGCAGCTTGACAGGGGGGAGGACTGAAGCTTTCTTT.